Below, 14 T cell receptor beta chains from the same sample are listed, as sequenced in a study of blood T cell repertoires in COVID-19. Clones were sequenced by immunoSEQ multiplex PCR, and TCRdb holds only the in-frame ones, with some missing. This table has roughly 90,000 clones, about 89% appearing once. The sequencing input was peripheral blood. Every receptor here comes from a man between 45 and 60 years old with COVID-19, enrolled during active disease.

The chain joins TRBV5-1 to TRBJ2-3; 8 bases align to TRBD1. J was trimmed by 6 bases and V by 4 bases; bases with no gene match: 7. Germline-derived CDR1 and CDR2 are SGHRS and YFSETQ. The CDR3 spans 14 residues. CDR3 loop: CASSTGQGTDTQYF. Written as DNA, the CDR3 is TGCGCCAGCAGCACCGGACAGGGTACGGATACGCAGTATTTT.

This chain joins TRBV5-1 and TRBJ1-3, with unresolved D. Between the trimmed V and J ends, which lost 5 bases and 0 bases, there was a span of 12 bases. Germline CDR1 reads SGHRS; CDR2 reads YFSETQ. There are 15 residues in the CDR3. CDR3 coding DNA: TGCGCCAGCAGACAGACGCTGAGCTCTGGAAACACCATATATTTT. It codes for CASRQTLSSGNTIYF. Filled out from reference TRBV5-1 and TRBJ1-3, the complete variable domain reads KAGVTQTPRYLIKTRGQQVTLSCSPISGHRSVSWYQQTPGQGLQFLFEYFSETQRNKGNFPGRFSGRQFSNSRSEMNVSTLELGDSALYLCASRQTLSSGNTIYFGEGSWLTVV.

The rearrangement uses TRBV5-6 and TRBJ1-2, with a weak D call TRBD1 (5 bases). Germline CDR1 and CDR2: SGHDT and YYEEEE. V was trimmed by 6 bases and J by 5 bases, leaving 23 bases between them. CDR3 length equals 16 residues. The CDR3 nucleotides read TGTGCCAGCATCCTCCTGGGAAGGGGCGGTGAATATGGCTACACCTTC. Residues: CASILLGRGGEYGYTF.

V gene TRBV4-2 combines with J gene TRBJ1-4; a possible D gene is TRBD1 (5 bases). The germline V gene encodes CDR1 LGHNA and CDR2 YNFKEQ. Trimming shortened V by 0 bases and J by 8 bases, and 10 bases separated the two germline ends. This CDR3 region has 14 residues. The CDR3 loop reads CASSQEASGEKLFF. In DNA, the CDR3 is TGTGCCAGCAGCCAAGAGGCGTCAGGGGAAAAACTGTTTTTT.

The CDR3 nucleotides are TGTGCCAGCAGCTCCGGACAGGCGCGTTCCTACGAGCAGTACTTC. Its translation is CASSSGQARSYEQYF. The chain uses TRBV9 and TRBJ2-7; 7 positions agree with TRBD1. Per the germline V gene, CDR1 is SGDLS and CDR2 is YYNGEE. This CDR3 spans 15 amino acids. The V and J ends lost 4 bases and 1 base, in that order; junction bases with no gene match: 8.

The chain couples TRBV6-6 to TRBJ2-7; no clear D gene. V was cut by 6 bases and J by 6 bases, with 15 bases left in between. This CDR3 comprises 13 residues. From germline, CDR1 is MNHNY and CDR2 SVGAGI (reference sequence). CDR3 DNA sequence: TGTGCCAGCAGCGCAGTTTCAGGAACCGAGCAGTACTTC. It translates to CASSAVSGTEQYF.

This clone showed up just once. The chain has TRBV27 and TRBJ1-6, with D uncertain. V was shortened by 3 bases and J by 7 bases, with 16 bases between the two germline ends. Germline values: CDR1 MNHEY, CDR2 SMNVEV (reference sequence). The CDR3 covers 16 residues. For the CDR3, the DNA is TGTGCCAGCAGTTTCAGTGGAGGCGGTGGGAATTCACCCCTCCACTTT. Amino acid sequence: CASSFSGGGGNSPLHF.

This rearrangement joins TRBV5-6 to TRBJ1-6; unclear D gene. The CDR3 length is 13 residues. Germline loops: CDR1 SGHDT, CDR2 YYEEEE. V was cut by 4 bases and J by 15 bases, with 17 bases left in between. CDR3 bases: TGTGCCAGCAGCGTTAGAAATGGTGAGCTCCTCCACTTT. This translates into CASSVRNGELLHF.

The chain recombines TRBV7-9 with TRBJ1-2; TRBD1 matches 11 bases. V shed 1 base, J shed 8 bases, and the junction held 3 bases outside the gene matches. Germline CDR1 and CDR2: SEHNR and FQNEAQ (reference sequence). The CDR3 runs to 14 residues. CDR3: CASSLEDRGRGYTF. DNA of the CDR3: TGTGCCAGCAGCTTAGAGGACAGGGGGCGCGGCTACACCTTC. Full variable domain (remainder filled in from reference TRBV7-9 and TRBJ1-2): DTGVSQNPRHKITKRGQNVTFRCDPISEHNRLYWYRQTLGQGPEFLTYFQNEAQLEKSRLLSDRFSAERPKGSFSTLEIQRTEQGDSAMYLCASSLEDRGRGYTFGSGTRLTVV.

Note on this clone: Germline and junction disagree at one end, which may indicate a read error. This sequence joins TRBV7-7 and TRBJ1-5, with 9 bases lining up with TRBD1. This CDR3 is built from 21 residues. Germline CDR1 SSHAT, CDR2 FNYEAQ (reference sequence). The CDR3 here is CASSFPGTGNTTLCSNQPQHF. CDR3 nucleotides: TGTGCTAGCAGCTTTCCCGGGACAGGGAATACCACACTGTGTAGCAATCAGCCCCAGCATTTT.

The chain carries TRBV5-1 and TRBJ1-1; 8 nucleotides align to TRBD1. Per the germline V gene, CDR1 is SGHRS and CDR2 is YFSETQ. This CDR3 is 14 amino acids long. J was trimmed by 3 bases and V by 4 bases; bases with no gene match: 5. CDR3 coding DNA: TGCGCCAGCAGCGAGCAGGGGGCGTACACTGAAGCTTTCTTT. Residues: CASSEQGAYTEAFF. Full variable domain (rest looked up from reference TRBV5-1 and TRBJ1-1): KAGVTQTPRYLIKTRGQQVTLSCSPISGHRSVSWYQQTPGQGLQFLFEYFSETQRNKGNFPGRFSGRQFSNSRSEMNVSTLELGDSALYLCASSEQGAYTEAFFGQGTRLTVV.

J is TRBJ2-3 and V is TRBV9; possible D gene TRBD1, 5 bases. V was cut by 0 bases and J by 1 base, with 9 bases left in between. From germline, CDR1 is SGDLS and CDR2 YYNGEE. The CDR3 is 15 amino acids. CDR3 DNA sequence: TGTGCCAGCAGCGTAGGGCAAGGGGGCACAGATACGCAGTATTTT. Amino acids: CASSVGQGGTDTQYF.

This clone was detected only once. V usage is TRBV19 and J usage is TRBJ1-3, with 8 positions matching TRBD1. The ends lost 3 bases at V and 4 bases at J; junction bases unmatched: 5. CDR3 length equals 15 residues. Germline lookup yields CDR1 LNHDA and CDR2 SQIVND (reference sequence). The CDR3 reads CASSMIGQGGNTIYF. As DNA, the CDR3 is TGTGCCAGTAGTATGATTGGACAGGGAGGAAACACCATATATTTT.

This clone was counted a single time. The V and J genes are TRBV6-5 and TRBJ2-1; 12 bases agree with TRBD1. Germline V lookup: CDR1 MNHEY, CDR2 SVGAGI. There are 15 residues in the CDR3. J was trimmed by 6 bases and V by 10 bases; bases with no gene match: 10. The CDR3 nucleotides read TGTGCCATCTACCCGGGACAGGGGGCATTCAATGAGCAGTTCTTC. Encoded protein: CAIYPGQGAFNEQFF.